This TCR beta chain was sequenced during a study of blood T cell repertoires in COVID-19 (dated by TCRdb to 2019 to 2021). Describing the broader study: Samples covering the acute and convalescent phases of COVID-19 were provided by collaborators in the United States, Italy and Spain. Samples were obtained from the ongoing ImmuneRACE study (first 160 participants) and from 950 to 1,500 subjects provided by 6 global collaborators. Sample metadata almost always included a de-identified subject ID, COVID-19 status, age in years and sex. HLA class I and class II types, where available, came from metadata supplied by the sample provider rather than from assay-based typing. A freely available public database, intended as a resource for researchers studying the immune response to SARS-CoV-2, is where the repertoires were released. The prospective study material was composed of cDNA or gDNA derived from T cells, B-cell-depleted T cells, or PBMCs. Subjects who had been exposed to COVID-19, were actively infected with it, or had recovered from it provided the deeply sampled blood TCRbeta repertoires that made up the dataset. The research as a whole found: The quantity of clinical and demographic metadata differed by source and by participant and was supplied without curation.

Details on this clone: The target of this receptor is not known. Per-nucleotide qualities are absent, and no much larger clonotype sits a single base away.

TCRbeta CDR3 regions were amplified from genomic DNA using the immunoSEQ Assay, a bias-controlled multiplex PCR. As for how the authors treated the data: The number of nucleated cells in each sample was estimated by amplification of reference gene primers within the assay. Sequence reads were collapsed and filtered to measure the absolute abundance of every unique TCRbeta CDR3 rearrangement. For each sample, productive Simpson clonality was calculated as the square root of Simpson's diversity index over productive rearrangements. TCRdb took this table from immuneACCESS and kept in-frame rearrangements with V and J called. Such tables lack part of the clones; where checked against another copy, unresolved V genes explain under half of the gap, and the rest is unexplained. Clonal size and the V and J genes are those of that table, whereas D and trimming came from the DNA. Recorded for this sample are some 210,000 clones; 65% to 85% of them occurred a single time. The ten top clones hold roughly 4.5% of the sample.

Enrolling through a virtual design, the prospective study's participants ranged in age from roughly 18 to 95 years and lived across some 22 United States geographic areas. In the prospective study, cohorts were assigned on the basis of participant-reported clinical history obtained from a screening survey and a study questionnaire. Mobile phlebotomists in the prospective study collected whole blood, serum and a nasopharyngeal or oropharyngeal swab from every participant. Prospective study participants could optionally give additional blood draws and questionnaires over an approximately 2-month period. Before DNA extraction, prospective study blood samples were shipped either frozen or at room temperature. The CDR3, from cysteine to phenylalanine, totals 11 residues. Just the 33-base CDR3 DNA is kept, in frame starting at base 1. CDR1 and CDR2, looked up from the germline V gene, are MDHEN and SYDVKM. The junction shows trimming of 3 bases on V and 8 bases on J, plus 7 bases between the germline ends.

The sequencing input was PBMCs or T cells enriched from blood (not recorded which). This TCR derives from a man in his thirties or forties with acute COVID-19. This chain is built from TRBV28 and TRBJ1-2, with no D gene named confidently. The CDR3: CASSFREGYTF. The DNA is as follows: TGTGCCAGCAGTTTCCGAGAGGGCTACACCTTC.